Included here is one T cell receptor (beta chain) sequence, with context. Antigen: not known. TCRdb re-called the 5' RACE reads through MiXCR, storing one row per CDR3 protein. The sample has 350,000 to 500,000 distinct CDR3 sequences; under 25% are singletons. Trimming took 5 bases from V and 4 from J; bases not matched to a gene: 8. This CDR3 contains 15 residues. CDR1 is GTSNPN, CDR2 SVGIG, per germline (reference sequence). This sample was taken from a study of T-cell memory formation after mild COVID-19. Turning to the study itself: TCR clusters were largely donor specific.

Study observations and caveats: There were some responding clones in pre-infection memory, which suggested that cross-reactive memory had joined. Clones contracting over day 15 to 85 were CD4/CD8 balanced, with later expanders leaning CD4+.

This clonotype was obtained from an adult woman who had mild COVID-19 (a few samples of this study predate the infection). Cell type and time point are not known. The V call is TRBV30, the J call TRBJ2-5; 12 bases align to TRBD2. Sequencing was done on a sample of PBMCs or a T cell subset sorted from them (not recorded which). The CDR3 reads CAWGLGLAGSETQYF. CDR3 nucleotide sequence: TGTGCCTGGGGTCTGGGACTAGCGGGTTCAGAGACCCAGTACTTC.